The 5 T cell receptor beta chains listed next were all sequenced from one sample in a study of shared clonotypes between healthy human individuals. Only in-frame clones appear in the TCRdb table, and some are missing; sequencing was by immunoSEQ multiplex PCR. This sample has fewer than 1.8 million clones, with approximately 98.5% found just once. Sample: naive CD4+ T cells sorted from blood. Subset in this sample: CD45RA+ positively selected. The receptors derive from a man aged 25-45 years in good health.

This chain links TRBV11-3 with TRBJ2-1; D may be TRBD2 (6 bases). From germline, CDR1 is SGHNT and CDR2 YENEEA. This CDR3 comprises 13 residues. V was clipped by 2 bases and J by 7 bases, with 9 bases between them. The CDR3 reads CASSLPGRNEQFF. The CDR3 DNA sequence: TGTGCCAGCAGCTTACCAGGGAGGAATGAGCAGTTCTTC.

CDR3: CASRLAGVMGNEQFF. For the CDR3, the DNA is TGTGCCAGCAGGCTAGCGGGAGTAATGGGCAATGAGCAGTTCTTC. The rearrangement joins TRBV2 to TRBJ2-1; 10 bases map to TRBD2. From germline, CDR1 is SNHLY and CDR2 FYNNEI. The V segment lost 6 bases and the J segment 6 bases; nucleotides outside the gene matches: 8. The CDR3 consists of 15 residues.

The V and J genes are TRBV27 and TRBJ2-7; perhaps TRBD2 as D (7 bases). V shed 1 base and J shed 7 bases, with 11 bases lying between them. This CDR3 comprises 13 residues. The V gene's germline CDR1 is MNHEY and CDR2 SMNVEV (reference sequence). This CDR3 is CASSLLGGAEQYF. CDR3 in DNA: TGTGCCAGCAGTTTATTGGGGGGGGCGGAGCAGTACTTC.

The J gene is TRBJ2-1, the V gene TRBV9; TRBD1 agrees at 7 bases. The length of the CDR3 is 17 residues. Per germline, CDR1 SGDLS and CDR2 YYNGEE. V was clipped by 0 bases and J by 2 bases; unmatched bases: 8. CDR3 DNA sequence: TGTGCCAGCAGCGTAGGCTCCGGGACAGCACCCTACAATGAGCAGTTCTTC. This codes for CASSVGSGTAPYNEQFF.

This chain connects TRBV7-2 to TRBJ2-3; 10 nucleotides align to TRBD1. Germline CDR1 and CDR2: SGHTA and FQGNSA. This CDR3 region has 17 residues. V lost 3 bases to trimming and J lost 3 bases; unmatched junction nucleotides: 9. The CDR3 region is CASSFDPTGGATDTQYF. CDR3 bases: TGTGCCAGCAGCTTCGACCCGACAGGGGGCGCGACAGATACGCAGTATTTT.